Presented here are 29 T cell receptor beta chains from one specimen sequenced in a study of spatial heterogeneity in lung cancer. TCRdb re-derived calls from the 5' RACE reads in MiXCR, one entry per CDR3 protein. Of 9,500 to 14,000 distinct CDR3 sequences detected, approximately 4% appear once; the ten largest clones hold 6% to 9.5%. Time point defined: sample taken at primary tumor resection. From tumor, nontumor lung or frozen PBMC, whole RNA was taken unsorted for sequencing. The sample in question was normal lung tissue next to the tumor, obtained at surgery. The receptors derive from a male donor with early-stage non-small cell lung cancer.

This clonotype showed up just a few times. This sequence joins TRBV28 and TRBJ2-7; 8 bases map to TRBD1. Germline assignment: CDR1 MDHEN and CDR2 SYDVKM. V was clipped by 7 bases and J by 3 bases; unmatched bases: 5. There are 13 residues in the CDR3. DNA of the CDR3: TGTGCCAGCACTAGACAGGGGTACTACGAGCAGTACTTC. This sequence encodes CASTRQGYYEQYF.

The chain couples TRBV5-5 to TRBJ1-2, with D hard to call. This CDR3 region has 12 residues. Trimming removed 3 bases at V and 8 bases at J, with 11 bases between. Germline assignment: CDR1 SGHKS and CDR2 YYEKEE (reference sequence). The CDR3 loop reads CASSYQTLGYTF. The CDR3, as DNA: TGTGCCAGCAGCTACCAGACACTAGGCTACACCTTC.

This clonotype was seen at least ten times. The chain is built from TRBV11-2 and TRBJ1-1; the D is unclear. The CDR3 length is 12 residues. The V end lost 5 bases, the J end lost 7 bases, and 11 bases lay between the germline ends. The germline gives CDR1 SGHAT, CDR2 FQNNGV. This CDR3 reads CASSLLQYEAFF. CDR3 DNA sequence: TGTGCCAGCAGCCTCCTCCAGTATGAAGCTTTCTTT. The full variable domain, rest sourced from reference TRBV11-2 and TRBJ1-1, is EAGVAQSPRYKIIEKRQSVAFWCNPISGHATLYWYQQILGQGPKLLIQFQNNGVVDDSQLPKDRFSAERLKGVDSTLKIQPAKLEDSAVYLCASSLLQYEAFFGQGTRLTVV.

The sample holds many counts of this clonotype. The CDR3 sequence: CASSQNTGDTQYF. The CDR3 DNA reads TGTGCCAGCAGCCAGAACACAGGGGATACGCAGTATTTT. The V call is TRBV3-1, the J call TRBJ2-3; weak D call: TRBD1 (6 bases). Trimming took off 3 bases at V and 6 bases at J, with 10 bases between the two ends. The CDR3 spans 13 residues. Germline CDR1 and CDR2: LGHDT and YNNKEL (reference sequence).

Ten or more counts support this clonotype. The rearrangement joins TRBV6-5 to TRBJ2-7; 11 nucleotides line up with TRBD2. Germline CDR1 and CDR2: MNHEY and SVGAGI. The CDR3 totals 17 residues. V gave up 8 bases and J gave up 1 base; unmatched junction bases: 13. The CDR3 spells CASGRGLAGGFSYEQYF. Written as DNA, the CDR3 is TGTGCCAGCGGGAGGGGGCTAGCGGGAGGTTTTTCCTACGAGCAGTACTTC.

In its sample, this clonotype ranks as medium-sized (0.01 to 0.1%). The genes are TRBV19 and TRBJ2-1; TRBD2 aligns across 9 bases. CDR3 length: 14 amino acids. The V gene's germline CDR1 is LNHDA and CDR2 SQIVND (reference sequence). V was pared by 7 bases and J by 9 bases, with 10 bases of the junction left unmatched. As DNA, the CDR3 is TGTGCCAGTACCCCCCTAGCGGGAACCCCTGAGCAGTTCTTC. Translation: CASTPLAGTPEQFF. Combining the CDR3 with reference TRBV19 and TRBJ2-1 gives the whole variable domain DGGITQSPKYLFRKEGQNVTLSCEQNLNHDAMYWYRQDPGQGLRLIYYSQIVNDFQKGDIAEGYSVSREKKESFPLTVTSAQKNPTAFYLCASTPLAGTPEQFFGPGTRLTVL.

At least ten counts were recorded for this clonotype. The J gene is TRBJ1-1, the V gene TRBV3-1, with D possibly being TRBD1 (5 bases). There are 16 residues in the CDR3. The ends were cut back, 1 base at V and 1 base at J, with 13 bases in the middle. Germline assignment: CDR1 LGHDT and CDR2 YNNKEL (reference sequence). For the CDR3, the DNA is TGTGCCAGCAGCCAAGTAGGGGTCGGGCCGAACACTGAAGCTTTCTTT. Its protein is CASSQVGVGPNTEAFF.

By frequency in the sample, this clonotype is medium-sized. The chain uses TRBV3-1 and TRBJ2-3; the D is unclear. Trimming removed 5 bases from V and 2 bases from J, with 11 bases in between. The CDR3 covers 14 residues. Germline CDR1 LGHDT, CDR2 YNNKEL (reference sequence). CDR3 bases: TGTGCCAGCAGCTCCCGGTGGGCCACAGATACGCAGTATTTT. This sequence encodes CASSSRWATDTQYF.

The chain uses TRBV7-2 and TRBJ1-3; D call uncertain. From germline, CDR1 is SGHTA and CDR2 FQGNSA. The CDR3 is made up of 15 amino acids. Deletions cut 1 base from V and 2 bases from J, with 9 bases between. The CDR3 nucleotides are TGTGCCAGCAGCTTAGACGGGTTTGCTGGAAACACCATATATTTT. As protein: CASSLDGFAGNTIYF.

Ten or more counts support this clonotype. The rearrangement links TRBV20-1 to TRBJ2-7; 8 nucleotides line up with TRBD1. Germline V gives CDR1 DFQATT, CDR2 SNEGSKA (reference sequence). CDR3 length: 14 amino acids. Unmatched junction bases numbered 8, after V lost 2 bases and J lost 5 bases. Here the CDR3 DNA reads TGCAGTGCTAGAAAGGACAGGGTCGGGGACGAGCAGTACTTC. Encoded protein: CSARKDRVGDEQYF.

In its sample, this clonotype was seen many times. The genes are TRBV20-1 and TRBJ1-5; D gene unclear. The germline CDR1 and CDR2 sequences are DFQATT and SNEGSKA (reference sequence). The V end was cut by 3 bases, the J end by 3 bases, with 15 bases between. This CDR3 is built from 15 residues. CDR3 DNA sequence: TGCAGTGCTAGGATCCTAGACATGGACAATCAGCCCCAGCATTTT. Its protein is CSARILDMDNQPQHF.

This clonotype occurred many times. The chain links TRBV7-2 to TRBJ2-1; tentative D call: TRBD2 (6 bases). The CDR3 totals 15 residues. V was trimmed by 5 bases and J by 8 bases, leaving 19 bases between them. In germline, CDR1 is SGHTA, CDR2 FQGNSA. CDR3 loop: CASSPTSGSSDEQFF. The CDR3 nucleotides are TGTGCCAGCAGCCCAACTAGTGGGTCTAGCGATGAGCAGTTCTTC.

Only a few counts were recorded for this clonotype. V gene TRBV7-9 combines with J gene TRBJ2-5; D remains ambiguous. V dropped 2 bases and J dropped 1 base, with 2 bases sitting between them. The length of the CDR3 is 12 residues. Looked up from germline, CDR1 is SEHNR and CDR2 is FQNEAQ (reference sequence). CDR3 region: CASSLLQETQYF. Here the CDR3 DNA reads TGTGCCAGCAGCTTACTCCAAGAGACCCAGTACTTC.

This clonotype was detected many times. The chain couples TRBV25-1 to TRBJ2-3; 10 nucleotides align to TRBD2. V lost 4 bases to trimming and J lost 4 bases; unmatched junction nucleotides: 2. The CDR3 loop spans 14 amino acids. The germline V gene encodes CDR1 MGHDK and CDR2 SYGVNS. CDR3 amino acids: CASSASGGSDTQYF. Written as DNA, the CDR3 is TGTGCCAGCAGTGCTAGCGGGGGTTCAGATACGCAGTATTTT. The full variable domain, its missing parts supplied by reference TRBV25-1 and TRBJ2-3, is EADIYQTPRYLVIGTGKKITLECSQTMGHDKMYWYQQDPGMELHLIHYSYGVNSTEKGDLSSESTVSRIRTEHFPLTLESARPSHTSQYLCASSASGGSDTQYFGPGTRLTVL.

This clonotype is judged medium-sized. The V gene is TRBV20-1, the J gene TRBJ2-7; maybe TRBD2 (5 bases). The CDR3 is 14 residues long. Trimming left V 3 bases short and J 3 bases short, with 15 bases between. Per the germline V gene, CDR1 is DFQATT and CDR2 is SNEGSKA (reference sequence). The CDR3 protein is CSASNPVEGYEQYF. CDR3 sequence (DNA): TGCAGTGCTAGTAACCCCGTCGAGGGCTACGAGCAGTACTTC.

Many counts were recorded for this clonotype. This chain links TRBV12-3 or TRBV12-4 with TRBJ1-5; a weak D match, TRBD1 (5 bases). The length of the CDR3 is 15 residues. Trimming removed 4 bases from V and 0 bases from J, with 10 bases in between. The CDR3 spells CASSYDTGSNQPQHF. The CDR3 nucleotides read TGTGCCAGCAGTTACGATACAGGTAGCAATCAGCCCCAGCATTTT.

This clonotype has at least ten counts. The rearrangement joins TRBV6-1 to TRBJ1-6; D gene ambiguous. Germline-derived CDR1 and CDR2 are MNHNS and SASEGT. This CDR3 is built from 14 residues. Trimming removed 2 bases at V and 10 bases at J, with 12 bases between. The CDR3 sequence: CASSEMSSGSPLHF. In DNA, the CDR3 is TGTGCCAGCAGTGAAATGAGCTCGGGGTCACCCCTCCACTTT.

Many counts were recorded for this clonotype. This rearrangement joins TRBV3-1 to TRBJ2-3, with D perhaps matching TRBD1 (6 bases). V lost 1 base and J 3 bases, leaving 14 bases between the germline ends. The length of the CDR3 is 16 residues. Per germline, CDR1 LGHDT and CDR2 YNNKEL (reference sequence). As DNA, the CDR3 is TGTGCCAGCAGCCAAGGAACGGGACATCGGACAGATACGCAGTATTTT. Its protein is CASSQGTGHRTDTQYF.

This clonotype was seen many times. The DNA of the CDR3 is TGTGCCAGCATGGTAGGGACAGGGATCGGAGAGCAGTACTTC. It encodes CASMVGTGIGEQYF. V gene TRBV28 combines with J gene TRBJ2-7; 9 positions match TRBD1. This CDR3 is built from 14 residues. Germline trimming cut 7 bases from V and 7 bases from J; bases unmatched to any gene: 11. Germline loops: CDR1 MDHEN, CDR2 SYDVKM.

This clonotype was counted many times. The gene calls are TRBV29-1 and TRBJ2-7; TRBD2 might be the D (5 bases). The germline V and J ends were trimmed by 8 bases and 0 bases, with 17 bases remaining between them. There are 14 residues in the CDR3. Germline values: CDR1 SQVTM, CDR2 ANQGSEA. CDR3 in amino acids: CSMTIRASSYEQYF. CDR3 DNA: TGCAGCATGACTATCCGGGCCAGCTCCTACGAGCAGTACTTC.

By proportion, this clonotype is medium-sized (0.01 to 0.1%). The rearrangement links TRBV6-5 to TRBJ1-4; 8 nucleotides line up with TRBD1. The V gene end was trimmed by 6 bases and the J gene end by 8 bases; junction bases not matched to a gene: 2. Germline CDR1 MNHEY, CDR2 SVGAGI. The CDR3 is 12 residues long. CDR3 DNA sequence: TGTGCCAGCAGGGGGACAGGCGAAAAACTGTTTTTT. This gives the protein CASRGTGEKLFF.

This clonotype was recorded many times. The V and J genes are TRBV20-1 and TRBJ1-1, with D possibly TRBD1 on 6 matching bases. V was shortened by 2 bases and J by 1 base, with 23 bases between the two germline ends. The CDR3 contains 18 residues. Germline loops: CDR1 DFQATT, CDR2 SNEGSKA (reference sequence). CDR3 amino acids: CSARPLHGQGTSNTEAFF. DNA of the CDR3: TGCAGTGCTAGACCCCTCCACGGGCAGGGGACCTCGAACACTGAAGCTTTCTTT.

This clonotype was observed a handful of times. V usage is TRBV12-3 or TRBV12-4 and J usage is TRBJ2-5, with TRBD2 matching over 7 bases. The J segment lost 1 base and the V segment lost 5 bases, leaving 16 bases of the junction unmatched. CDR3 length equals 18 residues. This CDR3 is CASSAYLTSRSLQETQYF. CDR3 coding DNA: TGTGCCAGCAGTGCATACCTGACTAGCCGGAGTCTCCAAGAGACCCAGTACTTC.

Many counts were recorded for this clonotype. This rearrangement joins TRBV28 to TRBJ1-3; D gene uncertain. Germline CDR1 reads MDHEN; CDR2 reads SYDVKM. The CDR3 extends over 14 amino acids. Trimming took off 5 bases at V and 1 base at J, with 9 bases between the two ends. The CDR3, as DNA: TGTGCCAGCAGTCCCTACGGTTCTGGAAACACCATATATTTT. Translation gives CASSPYGSGNTIYF.

At least ten counts were recorded for this clonotype. J is TRBJ2-3 and V is TRBV6-2 or TRBV6-3; D is ambiguous. The ends were cut back, 6 bases at V and 7 bases at J, with 11 bases in the middle. The CDR3 is 12 residues long. The germline CDR1 and CDR2 sequences are MNHEY and SVGEGT. DNA for the CDR3: TGTGCCAGCAGCCGAAATGTCCATACGCAGTATTTT. Translating gives CASSRNVHTQYF.

This rearrangement joins TRBV30 to TRBJ2-1, with TRBD2 identical over 9 bases. After removal of 4 bases from V and 4 bases from J, the junction contained 5 bases not matched to a gene. The CDR3 loop spans 14 amino acids. The germline CDR1 and CDR2 sequences are GTSNPN and SVGIG (reference sequence). The CDR3 here is CAWTLAGPYNEQFF. The CDR3 DNA reads TGTGCCTGGACGCTAGCGGGGCCTTACAATGAGCAGTTCTTC.

This clonotype is categorized as medium-sized. The chain carries TRBV6-5 and TRBJ1-4; D is ambiguous. The length of the CDR3 is 13 residues. V lost 8 bases and J lost 8, with 15 bases in between. Germline lookup yields CDR1 MNHEY and CDR2 SVGAGI. This CDR3 reads CASSRNGDEKLFF. CDR3 nucleotides: TGTGCCAGCTCGAGGAACGGCGACGAAAAACTGTTTTTT.

This clonotype occurred many times. This chain links TRBV3-1 with TRBJ1-1; D gene ambiguous. Trimming removed 1 base from V and 6 bases from J, with 9 bases in between. Germline V lookup: CDR1 LGHDT, CDR2 YNNKEL (reference sequence). The CDR3 extends over 13 amino acids. DNA for the CDR3: TGTGCCAGCAGCCAAGGTGGTGGCGCTGAAGCTTTCTTT. Translated: CASSQGGGAEAFF.

Within the sample, this clonotype is medium-sized (0.01 to 0.1%). The chain carries TRBV27 and TRBJ2-3, with TRBD2 matching 11 bases. V gave up 2 bases and J gave up 2 bases; unmatched junction bases: 9. The CDR3 has 18 amino acids. Germline V gene sequence: CDR1 MNHEY, CDR2 SMNVEV (reference sequence). The CDR3 protein is CASSLGLAGGLNTDTQYF. The DNA of the CDR3 is TGTGCCAGCAGTTTAGGGTTAGCGGGGGGGCTTAACACAGATACGCAGTATTTT.